Listed below are T cell receptor beta chains from one sample, sequenced in a study of CD8 T cells in Susac syndrome. One entry per CDR3 protein results from TCRdb running MiXCR on the immunoSEQ multiplex PCR reads. Here the sample spans about 280,000 distinct CDR3 sequences, around 84% being singletons. Sample: CD8+ T cells from PBMCs. The source of these receptors is a human donor with multiple sclerosis. Each CDR3 is given with its conserved first and last residue. The D gene is left open where the match is weak. The size of a clone is reported for some rows only, either as once, few or many, or as a class for expanded clones.

J gene | D gene | V gene | clone size | CDR3 protein | CDR3 DNA
TRBJ1-2 | - | TRBV12-3/TRBV12-4 | - | CASSLVPGGYTF | TGTGCCAGCAGTTTGGTACCGGGAGGCTACACCTTC
TRBJ1-4 | - | TRBV13 | - | CASSPSPSNEKLFF | TGTGCCAGCAGCCCAAGTCCATCCAATGAAAAACTGTTTTTT
TRBJ2-5 | - | TRBV27 | once | CASQKWGAPGPFPETQYF | TGTGCCAGCCAGAAATGGGGGGCCCCCGGTCCCTTTCCAGAGACCCAGTACTTC
TRBJ2-5 | - | TRBV28 | - | CASSLRAGRQETQYF | TGTGCCAGCAGTCTCAGGGCGGGCAGGCAAGAGACCCAGTACTTC
TRBJ1-2 | TRBD1 | TRBV2 | - | CASSGRNARQGGYTF | TGTGCCAGCAGTGGCCGTAATGCTCGACAGGGGGGCTACACCTTC
TRBJ2-7 | TRBD2 | TRBV4-1 | - | CASSQDQRGISYEQYF | TGCGCCAGCAGCCAAGATCAGCGGGGTATTTCCTACGAGCAGTACTTC
TRBJ1-5 | TRBD1 | TRBV6-4 | - | CASSVEQGAGGSQPQHF | TGTGCCAGCAGTGTTGAACAGGGGGCTGGAGGGTCTCAGCCCCAGCATTTT
TRBJ2-7 | - | TRBV20-1 | - | CSARKAKSSYEQYF | TGCAGTGCACGAAAAGCGAAAAGCTCCTACGAGCAGTACTTC
TRBJ2-1 | - | TRBV19 | - | CASSIDLPGRAWREQFF | TGTGCCAGTAGTATAGATCTTCCCGGGAGAGCCTGGAGGGAGCAGTTCTTC
TRBJ1-1 | TRBD1 | TRBV28 | - | CASSLTTGGWTEAFF | TGTGCCAGCAGTTTAACCACAGGGGGGTGGACTGAAGCTTTCTTT
TRBJ2-2 | - | TRBV27 | - | CASSLSTSSSANTGELFF | TGTGCCAGCAGTTTATCAACTAGCTCTTCCGCCAACACCGGGGAGCTGTTTTTT
TRBJ2-1 | TRBD2 | TRBV5-5 | - | CASSWGLGPYNEQFF | TGTGCCAGCAGCTGGGGACTAGGGCCATACAATGAGCAGTTCTTC
TRBJ1-2 | TRBD1 | TRBV20-1 | once | CSARDRGQGMGGYTF | TGCAGTGCTAGAGATCGAGGACAGGGGATGGGCGGCTACACCTTC
TRBJ2-1 | - | TRBV19 | - | CASSMMAGQYNEQFF | TGTGCCAGTAGTATGATGGCGGGACAGTACAATGAGCAGTTCTTC
TRBJ1-5 | - | TRBV27 | - | CASSSGTSNQPQHF | TGTGCCAGCAGTTCTGGGACCTCCAATCAGCCCCAGCATTTT
TRBJ1-4 | TRBD1 | TRBV7-2 | - | CASSLLDRGNEKLFF | TGTGCCAGCAGCTTATTAGACAGGGGCAATGAAAAACTGTTTTTT
TRBJ2-7 | - | TRBV6-5 | - | CASSYTLHTLSSYEQYF | TGTGCCAGCAGTTACACACTTCATACCCTATCCTCCTACGAGCAGTACTTC
TRBJ2-3 | TRBD2 | TRBV29-1 | once | CSVEDRASGRGDTQYF | TGCAGCGTTGAAGATCGGGCTAGCGGGAGGGGAGATACGCAGTATTTT
TRBJ2-5 | - | TRBV28 | - | CASSAYREGAETQYF | TGTGCCAGCAGTGCCTACAGGGAGGGGGCAGAGACCCAGTACTTC
TRBJ2-3 | - | TRBV29-1 | - | CSAVKGREYF | TGCAGCGCTGTCAAGGGGCGGGAGTATTTT
TRBJ2-4 | TRBD1 | TRBV7-8 | - | CASSEDRGRDRNIQYF | TGTGCCAGCAGCGAGGACAGGGGGCGCGATAGGAACATTCAGTACTTC
TRBJ2-3 | - | TRBV20-1 | - | CSVGVAFTTDTQYF | TGCAGTGTAGGGGTAGCCTTTACCACAGATACGCAGTATTTT
TRBJ2-2 | - | TRBV19 | - | CASNPENGPNTGELFF | TGTGCCAGTAATCCGGAGAACGGGCCTAACACCGGGGAGCTGTTTTTT
TRBJ2-6 | TRBD1 | TRBV2 | - | CASYRRDRDSGANVLTF | TGTGCCAGTTATCGCCGGGACAGGGATTCTGGGGCCAACGTCCTGACTTTC
TRBJ2-7 | TRBD2 | TRBV7-9 | - | CASSARTSGMAYEQYF | TGTGCCAGCAGCGCCCGGACTAGCGGGATGGCCTACGAGCAGTACTTC
TRBJ1-5 | TRBD1 | TRBV6-6 | few | CASSRTGEGQPQHF | TGTGCCAGCAGCCGGACAGGGGAAGGTCAGCCCCAGCATTTT
TRBJ2-4 | TRBD2 | TRBV30 | - | CAWTGPGRESKNIQYF | TGTGCCTGGACGGGTCCCGGGAGGGAGTCCAAAAACATTCAGTACTTC
TRBJ2-1 | TRBD2 | TRBV20-1 | - | CSAGTSGRIDEQFF | TGCAGTGCTGGAACTAGCGGGAGAATTGATGAGCAGTTCTTC
TRBJ2-7 | TRBD2 | TRBV20-1 | - | CSAGGTSRSYEQYF | TGCAGTGCTGGAGGGACTAGCCGTTCCTACGAGCAGTACTTC
TRBJ2-3 | TRBD2 | TRBV28 | - | CASPPQEALAGEPPDTQYF | TGTGCCAGCCCTCCCCAGGAGGCACTAGCGGGAGAACCACCAGATACGCAGTATTTT
TRBJ2-7 | TRBD1 | TRBV6-2/TRBV6-3 | - | CASSYAQGDEQYF | TGTGCCAGCAGTTACGCTCAGGGGGACGAGCAGTACTTC
TRBJ2-5 | TRBD2 | TRBV20-1 | - | CSARFDSGSTQETQYF | TGCAGTGCTAGATTTGATAGCGGGAGTACTCAAGAGACCCAGTACTTC
TRBJ2-1 | - | TRBV6-1 | - | CASSRASYNEQFF | TGTGCCAGCAGTCGGGCCTCCTACAATGAGCAGTTCTTC
TRBJ2-7 | - | TRBV4-1 | - | CASSQVAPPGAPCEQYF | TGCGCCAGCAGCCAAGTTGCCCCCCCGGGGGCCCCCTGCGAGCAGTACTTC
TRBJ1-2 | - | TRBV12-3/TRBV12-4 | - | CASSQLGLEGYTF | TGTGCCAGCAGTCAACTCGGGCTGGAAGGCTACACCTTC
TRBJ1-1 | - | TRBV7-3 | - | CASSLTSTGTEAFF | TGTGCCAGCAGCTTAACTTCAACTGGCACTGAAGCTTTCTTT
TRBJ2-1 | - | TRBV4-2 | - | CASSQDRGEQFF | TGTGCCAGCAGCCAAGATCGTGGGGAGCAGTTCTTC
TRBJ1-2 | - | TRBV6-1 | - | CAAGTHVLYGYTF | TGTGCCGCCGGGACACACGTCCTATATGGCTACACCTTC
TRBJ1-2 | - | TRBV30 | - | CAFLEYSYGYTF | TGTGCCTTTTTGGAGTATAGCTATGGCTACACCTTC
TRBJ2-2 | - | TRBV7-9 | - | CASAPPLPGELFF | TGTGCCAGCGCGCCCCCCCTCCCCGGGGAGCTGTTTTTT
TRBJ2-1 | - | TRBV6-6 | - | CASSAGTEFYNEQFF | TGTGCCAGCAGTGCAGGGACGGAATTCTACAATGAGCAGTTCTTC
TRBJ2-7 | - | TRBV6-1 | few | CASSEVGGGPYEQYF | TGTGCCAGCAGTGAAGTCGGTGGGGGGCCCTACGAGCAGTACTTC
TRBJ2-1 | TRBD2 | TRBV27 | - | CASSVGTSGTRPREQFF | TGTGCCAGCAGTGTAGGGACTAGCGGGACAAGGCCCAGGGAGCAGTTCTTC
TRBJ1-5 | - | TRBV2 | - | CASSERGHLIRGQPQHF | TGTGCCAGCAGTGAACGGGGACACCTCATTCGTGGTCAGCCCCAGCATTTT
TRBJ1-2 | - | TRBV5-1 | few | CASSPGGFGGYTF | TGCGCCAGCAGCCCGGGGGGGTTCGGTGGCTACACCTTC
TRBJ1-6 | - | TRBV30 | - | CAWSVTREGNSPLHF | TGTGCCTGGAGTGTAACCCGGGAGGGAAATTCACCCCTCCACTTT
TRBJ2-7 | - | TRBV7-8 | - | CASSGGTDEQYF | TGTGCCAGCAGCGGGGGGACAGACGAGCAGTACTTC
TRBJ2-4 | - | TRBV20-1 | few | CSARDITGWAKNIQYF | TGCAGTGCTAGAGATATTACAGGGTGGGCCAAAAACATTCAGTACTTC
TRBJ2-1 | - | TRBV3-1 | once | CASSQGLRADNEQFF | TGTGCCAGCAGCCAAGGTCTGAGGGCGGACAATGAGCAGTTCTTC